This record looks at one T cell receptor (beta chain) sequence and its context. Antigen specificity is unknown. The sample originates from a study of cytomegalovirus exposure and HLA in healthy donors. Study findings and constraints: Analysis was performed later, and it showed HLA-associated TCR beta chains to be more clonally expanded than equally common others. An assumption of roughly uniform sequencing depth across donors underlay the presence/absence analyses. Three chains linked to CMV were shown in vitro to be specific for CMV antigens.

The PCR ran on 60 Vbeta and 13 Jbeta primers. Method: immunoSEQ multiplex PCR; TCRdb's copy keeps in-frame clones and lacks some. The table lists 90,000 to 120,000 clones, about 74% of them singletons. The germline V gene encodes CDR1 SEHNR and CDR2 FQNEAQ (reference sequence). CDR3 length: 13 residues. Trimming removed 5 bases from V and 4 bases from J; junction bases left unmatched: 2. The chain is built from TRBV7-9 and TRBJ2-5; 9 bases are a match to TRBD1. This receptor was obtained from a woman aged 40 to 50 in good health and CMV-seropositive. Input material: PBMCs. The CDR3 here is CASSTTGGETQYF. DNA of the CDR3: TGTGCCAGCAGCACGACAGGGGGAGAGACCCAGTACTTC.